The 29 T cell receptor beta chains presented below share a single source sample, sequenced in a study of cytomegalovirus exposure and HLA in healthy donors. Primers: 60 Vbeta forward and 13 Jbeta reverse. Generated by immunoSEQ multiplex PCR, the TCRdb table keeps only in-frame clones and is missing some. Of some 120,000 clones detected, over 60% appear once; the ten largest clones hold under 1.2%. Sequences were obtained from PBMCs. The receptors stem from a human donor in good health.

The chain combines TRBV4-1 with TRBJ2-5, with 9 positions matching TRBD1. The length of the CDR3 is 19 residues. Trimming at V came to 0 bases and at J to 5 bases, leaving 16 bases not matched to a gene. Germline V gives CDR1 MGHRA, CDR2 YSYEKL. CDR3 in DNA: TGCGCCAGCAGCCAAGATCGGGGGGTGGGACAGGGTATGGGGGAGACCCAGTACTTC. Translated, it gives CASSQDRGVGQGMGETQYF.

V gene TRBV12-5 combines with J gene TRBJ2-1; 8 nucleotides line up with TRBD2. This CDR3 has 11 residues. Trimming removed 6 bases from V and 8 bases from J; junction bases left unmatched: 0. The germline V gene encodes CDR1 LGHNT and CDR2 FRNRAP. CDR3 DNA sequence: TGTGCTAGTGGGCGGGGGGATGAGCAGTTCTTC. This gives the protein CASGRGDEQFF.

The chain joins TRBV6-5 to TRBJ1-5, with unresolved D. The V and J ends lost 0 bases and 6 bases respectively, with 9 bases between them. The CDR3 runs to 14 residues. CDR1 MNHEY and CDR2 SVGAGI come from the germline V gene. The CDR3 spells CASSYSGVSQPQHF. The CDR3 bases are TGTGCCAGCAGTTACTCGGGCGTATCTCAGCCCCAGCATTTT.

This chain uses TRBV2 with TRBJ1-5; D perhaps matches TRBD1 (6 bases). V was clipped by 2 bases and J by 0 bases, with 11 bases between them. The CDR3 is made up of 16 amino acids. CDR1 and CDR2 from the germline V gene are SNHLY and FYNNEI. Here the CDR3 DNA reads TGTGCCAGCAGTGAACCAGGGGAGTATAGCAATCAGCCCCAGCATTTT. It yields the protein CASSEPGEYSNQPQHF.

This sequence joins TRBV2 and TRBJ1-2, with D possibly matching TRBD1 (6 bases). CDR1 is SNHLY and CDR2 is FYNNEI in the germline V gene. V dropped 4 bases and J dropped 6 bases, with 15 bases sitting between them. This CDR3 is 14 amino acids long. The CDR3 reads CASSVSQGFNGYTF. CDR3 coding DNA: TGTGCCAGCAGTGTATCTCAGGGGTTTAATGGCTACACCTTC.

The chain recombines TRBV18 with TRBJ1-1; the match to TRBD1 covers 9 bases. CDR1 and CDR2 (germline): KGHSH, LQKENI. The CDR3 loop spans 14 amino acids. With V trimmed by 5 bases and J by 0 bases, 1 base remained unmatched. The CDR3, as DNA: TGTGCCAGCTCAGGGACAGGGATGAACACTGAAGCTTTCTTT. This encodes CASSGTGMNTEAFF.

The chain couples TRBV28 to TRBJ2-5, with D perhaps matching TRBD1 (6 bases). The V end lost 2 bases, the J end lost 6 bases, and 22 bases lay between the germline ends. The CDR3 sequence is 17 residues long. The V gene's germline CDR1 is MDHEN and CDR2 SYDVKM. The CDR3 DNA reads as TGTGCCAGCAGTTTAGGTTCACTACAGGGAATTAAAAAGACCCAGTACTTC. This sequence encodes CASSLGSLQGIKKTQYF. Full variable domain (rest looked up from reference TRBV28 and TRBJ2-5): DVKVTQSSRYLVKRTGEKVFLECVQDMDHENMFWYRQDPGLGLRLIYFSYDVKMKEKGDIPEGYSVSREKKERFSLILESASTNQTSMYLCASSLGSLQGIKKTQYFGPGTRLLVL.

This clone came up a few times. The chain recombines TRBV18 with TRBJ1-6; the match to TRBD1 covers 7 bases. CDR3 length: 16 amino acids. With V trimmed by 5 bases and J by 5 bases, 9 bases remained unmatched. Germline values: CDR1 KGHSH, CDR2 LQKENI. The CDR3 DNA is TGTGCCAGCTCATTACAAGGGGGCGCGGATAATTCACCCCTCCACTTT. Translated, it gives CASSLQGGADNSPLHF.

V and J are TRBV19 and TRBJ2-5; 7 positions match TRBD1. The J call could be wrong; TRBJ2-7 is a better fit for the DNA end. Germline assignment: CDR1 LNHDA and CDR2 SQIVND (reference sequence). CDR3 length: 14 amino acids. The DNA of the CDR3 is TGTGCCAGTAGTCCCCGGGACAGCTCCTACGAGCAGTACTTC. It specifies CASSPRDSSYEQYF.

This clone was seen once. The chain links TRBV14 to TRBJ2-2; TRBD1 agrees at 7 bases. The CDR3 has 15 residues. CDR1 is SGHDN and CDR2 is FVKESK in the germline V gene. The ends lost 8 bases at V and 1 base at J; junction bases unmatched: 7. CDR3 nucleotide sequence: TGTGCCAGCGCCTTCGGGACAGTGAACACCGGGGAGCTGTTTTTT. It encodes CASAFGTVNTGELFF.

V is TRBV6-1 and J is TRBJ1-1; 12 nucleotides agree with TRBD1. The CDR3 covers 16 residues. V dropped 8 bases and J dropped 6; count of bases not matched to a gene: 13. Germline CDR1 reads MNHNS; CDR2 reads SASEGT. CDR3 DNA sequence: TGTGCCAGCGGTGGCTCCCGGGACAGGGGGCGCTCTGAAGCTTTCTTT. Protein product: CASGGSRDRGRSEAFF.

The V call is TRBV4-2, the J call TRBJ2-1; TRBD2 matches 10 bases. The CDR3 runs to 17 residues. Germline assignment: CDR1 LGHNA and CDR2 YNFKEQ. V lost 1 base to trimming and J lost 3 bases; unmatched junction nucleotides: 6. The CDR3 protein is CASSQAGLAVVYNEQFF. CDR3 sequence (DNA): TGTGCCAGCAGCCAAGCAGGACTAGCGGTCGTCTACAATGAGCAGTTCTTC.

The rearrangement links TRBV15 to TRBJ1-4; TRBD1 matches at 7 bases. This CDR3 region has 15 residues. Germline V gene data show CDR1 as LNHNV and CDR2 as YYDKDF (reference sequence). The trim removed 1 base at V and 8 bases at J, leaving 7 bases unmatched. The CDR3 DNA reads as TGTGCCACCAGCAGAGGTCAGGGGGAAGGGGAAAAACTGTTTTTT. Protein: CATSRGQGEGEKLFF.

The rearrangement links TRBV4-1 to TRBJ2-3, with D possibly being TRBD1 (6 bases). The CDR3 is 16 residues long. Deletions cut 2 bases from V and 0 bases from J, with 12 bases between. CDR1 is MGHRA and CDR2 is YSYEKL in the germline V gene. CDR3 in amino acids: CASSQRSGVSTDTQYF. The CDR3 coding sequence is TGCGCCAGCAGCCAACGATCAGGGGTTAGCACAGATACGCAGTATTTT.

The V gene is TRBV7-6, the J gene TRBJ2-1; D is possibly TRBD1 (6 bases). The CDR3 loop spans 13 amino acids. The V end was cut by 2 bases, the J end by 8 bases, with 10 bases between. CDR1 and CDR2 (germline): SGHVS, FNYEAQ. This CDR3 reads CASSLQGRDEQFF. For the CDR3, the DNA is TGTGCCAGCAGCTTACAGGGGCGGGATGAGCAGTTCTTC.

In this sample, this clone turned up once. The rearrangement links TRBV6-6 to TRBJ1-2, with a tentative D call TRBD1 (6 bases). In germline, CDR1 is MNHNY, CDR2 SVGAGI (reference sequence). V gave up 2 bases and J gave up 12 bases, with 16 bases separating them. This CDR3 contains 13 residues. CDR3 coding DNA: TGTGCCAGCAGTTACACCCTAGAGGGGGGGGACACCTTC. It encodes CASSYTLEGGDTF.

On this clone itself: One junction end disagrees with the germline gene, perhaps due to a read error. The chain uses TRBV7-9 and TRBJ2-5; D gene uncertain. This CDR3 comprises 14 residues. CDR1 SEHNR and CDR2 FQNEAQ come from the germline V gene (reference sequence). CDR3: CSSSFVMTVETQYF. The DNA of the CDR3 is TGTTCCAGCAGCTTTGTTATGACTGTGGAGACCCAGTACTTC.

The J gene is TRBJ2-7, the V gene TRBV7-8; 7 bases match TRBD2. The V gene end was trimmed by 0 bases and the J gene end by 3 bases; junction bases not matched to a gene: 11. Looked up from germline, CDR1 is SGHVS and CDR2 is FQNEAQ. The CDR3 loop spans 17 amino acids. The CDR3 nucleotides read TGTGCCAGCAGCTTAGCGCCTTACGCGGGGGATCTCTACGAGCAGTACTTC. It is translated as CASSLAPYAGDLYEQYF. Full variable domain (outside the CDR3, taken from reference TRBV7-8 and TRBJ2-7): GAGVSQSPRYKVAKRGQDVALRCDPISGHVSLFWYQQALGQGPEFLTYFQNEAQLDKSGLPSDRFFAERPEGSVSTLKIQRTQQEDSAVYLCASSLAPYAGDLYEQYFGPGTRLTVT.

The V call is TRBV11-1, the J call TRBJ2-2; 10 bases map to TRBD2. This CDR3 contains 12 residues. From germline, CDR1 is SGHAT and CDR2 FQDESV (reference sequence). V shed 10 bases, J shed 6 bases, and the junction held 2 bases outside the gene matches. CDR3 in DNA: TGTGCCACCGGACTAGCGGCCGGGGAGCTGTTTTTT. It translates to CATGLAAGELFF. Full variable domain (remainder filled in from reference TRBV11-1 and TRBJ2-2): EAEVAQSPRYKITEKSQAVAFWCDPISGHATLYWYRQILGQGPELLVQFQDESVVDDSQLPKDRFSAERLKGVDSTLKIQPAELGDSAMYLCATGLAAGELFFGEGSRLTVL.

The chain joins TRBV5-1 to TRBJ2-2; tentative D call: TRBD2 (6 bases). V lost 4 bases and J 7 bases, leaving 11 bases between the germline ends. Looked up from germline, CDR1 is SGHRS and CDR2 is YFSETQ. The CDR3 has 13 amino acids. The CDR3 DNA reads as TGCGCCAGCAGCCCGGCCGGGGGCGGGGAGCTGTTTTTT. This sequence encodes CASSPAGGGELFF. Filled out from reference TRBV5-1 and TRBJ2-2, the complete variable domain reads KAGVTQTPRYLIKTRGQQVTLSCSPISGHRSVSWYQQTPGQGLQFLFEYFSETQRNKGNFPGRFSGRQFSNSRSEMNVSTLELGDSALYLCASSPAGGGELFFGEGSRLTVL.

This clone was recorded only once. The chain has TRBV13 and TRBJ2-3, with TRBD2 matching 10 bases. The germline V gene encodes CDR1 PRHDT and CDR2 FYEKMQ (reference sequence). The V and J ends lost 4 bases and 3 bases, in that order; junction bases with no gene match: 16. The CDR3 is 19 residues long. The CDR3 coding sequence is TGTGCCAGCAGCTCCTCGCTAGCGGGGGCCCGCTGGGGGACAGATACGCAGTATTTT. Translated: CASSSSLAGARWGTDTQYF.

Concerning this clone: This CDR3 is also generated by other DNA sequences in the sample. The CDR3 region has the DNA TGTGCCAGCAGCTTAGGCAACAGTCGAACTAATGAAAAACTGTTTTTT. It specifies CASSLGNSRTNEKLFF. The rearrangement links TRBV7-9 to TRBJ1-4, with no clear D. This CDR3 is built from 16 residues. The germline gives CDR1 SEHNR, CDR2 FQNEAQ (reference sequence). V dropped 1 base and J dropped 1 base, with 10 bases sitting between them.

The chain employs TRBV19 and TRBJ1-1; D is undetermined. Germline V lookup: CDR1 LNHDA, CDR2 SQIVND (reference sequence). The CDR3 sequence is 13 residues long. Trimming left V 3 bases short and J 1 base short, with 6 bases between. CDR3 DNA sequence: TGTGCCAGTAGTATTGCGGAGAACACTGAAGCTTTCTTT. Its translation is CASSIAENTEAFF.

Of note for this clone: Other DNA sequences in the sample encode the same CDR3. The rearrangement uses TRBV7-6 and TRBJ2-7, with D maybe TRBD1 (6 bases). CDR1 and CDR2 (germline): SGHVS, FNYEAQ. With 1 base removed from V and 7 bases from J, the gap between germline ends came to 17 bases. CDR3 length: 15 amino acids. CDR3 in DNA: TGTGCCAGCAGCTTAGGTAGGACAGACCTCTGGGAGCAGTACTTC. Translation: CASSLGRTDLWEQYF.

The chain carries TRBV7-6 and TRBJ2-7, with D tentatively TRBD2 (6 bases). The germline V and J ends were trimmed by 5 bases and 7 bases, with 18 bases remaining between them. The CDR3 runs 14 residues. Germline V gene lookup returns CDR1 SGHVS and CDR2 FNYEAQ. The CDR3 DNA reads as TGTGCCAGCAGCCCTGGTGGTAGCGGCGTGGAGCAGTACTTC. This gives the protein CASSPGGSGVEQYF.

The genes are TRBV5-8 and TRBJ1-1, with 8 bases matching TRBD1. Trimming cost V 4 bases and J 0 bases; bases outside gene matches: 11. The V gene's germline CDR1 is SGHTS and CDR2 YDEGEE. The CDR3 loop spans 17 amino acids. The CDR3 protein is CASSPYGTGYMNTEAFF. The CDR3 nucleotides are TGTGCCAGCAGCCCTTACGGGACAGGTTATATGAACACTGAAGCTTTCTTT. Filled out from reference TRBV5-8 and TRBJ1-1, the complete variable domain reads EAGVTQSPTHLIKTRGQQATLRCSPISGHTSVYWYQQALGLGLQFLLWYDEGEERNRGNFPPRFSGRQFPNYSSELNVNALELEDSALYLCASSPYGTGYMNTEAFFGQGTRLTVV.

The J gene is TRBJ1-1, the V gene TRBV18, with 8 bases aligning to TRBD1. Germline V gene lookup returns CDR1 KGHSH and CDR2 LQKENI. Losses at the gene ends were 4 bases for V and 1 base for J; bases not matched to a gene: 8. The CDR3 has 16 residues. The DNA for the CDR3 is TGTGCCAGCTCACAGATCGGACAGGGCCCGAACACTGAAGCTTTCTTT. It codes for CASSQIGQGPNTEAFF.

The chain couples TRBV7-9 to TRBJ2-1; D may be TRBD2 (6 bases). The V end lost 1 base, the J end lost 5 bases, and 12 bases lay between the germline ends. Germline assignment: CDR1 SEHNR and CDR2 FQNEAQ (reference sequence). CDR3 length equals 15 residues. The CDR3 sequence is CASSLEAGINNEQFF. The DNA of the CDR3 is TGTGCCAGCAGCTTAGAGGCGGGGATAAACAATGAGCAGTTCTTC.

This rearrangement joins TRBV11-3 to TRBJ2-2; 7 positions match TRBD2. After removal of 5 bases from V and 1 base from J, the junction contained 10 bases not matched to a gene. Germline CDR1 and CDR2: SGHNT and YENEEA. The CDR3 contains 17 residues. As DNA, the CDR3 is TGTGCCAGCAGCCCGGGGTGGGGGGGAGTGAACACCGGGGAGCTGTTTTTT. Its translation: CASSPGWGGVNTGELFF.